This T cell receptor (beta chain) was captured in a study of shared T cell receptors in the human thymus. The method was immunoSEQ multiplex PCR; TCRdb's version includes in-frame clones alone and lacks a portion of them. The sample has hundreds of thousands of clones; around 87% are singletons. The trim removed 3 bases at V and 4 bases at J, leaving 11 bases unmatched. CDR1 and CDR2 (germline): LGHNA, YSLEER. CDR3 length equals 16 residues. This sample also appeared in a second study, on human thymus T cells. That study adds: Healthy Finnish infants undergoing corrective surgery for congenital heart defects were the donors. Resections from corrective heart surgery supplied the thymus tissue. An apparent bias in V and J gene usage was seen in thymic and blood repertoires. Thymic repertoires overlap heavily among unrelated individuals, related research has reported.

V gene TRBV4-3 combines with J gene TRBJ2-7; 8 nucleotides agree with TRBD2. The clonotype was recovered from a boy under two years old with a congenital heart defect. Material: thymocytes. The CDR3 sequence: CASSQVPTSVMYEQYF. The CDR3, as DNA: TGCGCCAGCAGCCAGGTCCCGACTAGCGTCATGTACGAGCAGTACTTC.